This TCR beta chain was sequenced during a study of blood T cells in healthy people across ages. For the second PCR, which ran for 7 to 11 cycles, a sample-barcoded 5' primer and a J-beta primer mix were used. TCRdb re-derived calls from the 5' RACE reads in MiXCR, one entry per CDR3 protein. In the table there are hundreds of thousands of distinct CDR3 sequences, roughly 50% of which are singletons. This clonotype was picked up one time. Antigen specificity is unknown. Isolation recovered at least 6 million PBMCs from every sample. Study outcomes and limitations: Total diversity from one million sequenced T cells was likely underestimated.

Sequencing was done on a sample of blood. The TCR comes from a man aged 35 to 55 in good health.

The CDR3: CASSFPRDRVRNEQFF. In nucleotides, the CDR3 is TGTGCCAGCAGTTTTCCCCGGGACAGGGTGAGGAATGAGCAGTTCTTC. This chain uses TRBV12-3 or TRBV12-4 with TRBJ2-1, with 9 positions matching TRBD1. The CDR3 runs 16 residues. With 3 bases clipped from V and 7 bases from J, the junction kept 10 bases outside the gene matches.